This record concerns one TCR beta chain sequence. Its antigen is as yet unknown. TCRdb's copy holds only in-frame clones and misses some; the assay was immunoSEQ multiplex PCR. The sample yields tens of thousands of clones, 97% seen once. This specimen comes from a study of cytomegalovirus exposure and HLA in healthy donors. Study-level information: The 130 or so validation repertoires used the same platform as the 550 to 700 first-cohort repertoires (as reported by a later analysis). The study's findings and limits: In vitro testing confirmed a few CMV-associated chains as specific for CMV antigens. Researchers catalogued approximately 160 TCR beta chains as cytomegalovirus-associated. Most TCR sequences proved rare, with some public TCRs found in many donors.

In germline, CDR1 is MNHEY, CDR2 SMNVEV (reference sequence). This CDR3 has 15 amino acids. V lost 6 bases to trimming and J lost 5 bases; unmatched junction nucleotides: 11. The TCR comes from a woman aged 18-29 years in good health and CMV-seropositive. The chain has TRBV27 and TRBJ2-5, with 8 bases lining up with TRBD2. The specimen sequenced was PBMCs. Here the CDR3 reads CASSPAGDPFETQYF. The CDR3, as DNA: TGTGCCAGCAGCCCAGCGGGAGATCCTTTCGAGACCCAGTACTTC.